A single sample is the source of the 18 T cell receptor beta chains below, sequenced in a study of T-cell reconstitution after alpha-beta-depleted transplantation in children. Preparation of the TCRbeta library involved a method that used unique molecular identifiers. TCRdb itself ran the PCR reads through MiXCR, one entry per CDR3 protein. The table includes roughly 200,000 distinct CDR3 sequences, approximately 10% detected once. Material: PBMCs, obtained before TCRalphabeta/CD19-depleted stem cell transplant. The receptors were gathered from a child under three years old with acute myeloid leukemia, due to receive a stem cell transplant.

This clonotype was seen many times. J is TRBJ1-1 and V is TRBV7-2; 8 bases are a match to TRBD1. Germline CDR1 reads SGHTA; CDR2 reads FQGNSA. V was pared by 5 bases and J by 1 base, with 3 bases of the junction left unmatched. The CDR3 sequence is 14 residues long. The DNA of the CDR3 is TGTGCCAGCAGCAGACAGGGGAGGAACACTGAAGCTTTCTTT. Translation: CASSRQGRNTEAFF.

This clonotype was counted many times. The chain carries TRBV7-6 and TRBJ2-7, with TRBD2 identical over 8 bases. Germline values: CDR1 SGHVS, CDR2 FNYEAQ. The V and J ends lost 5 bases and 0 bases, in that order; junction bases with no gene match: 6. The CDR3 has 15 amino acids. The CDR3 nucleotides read TGTGCCAGCAGCGGCGGCGGGAGGAGCTCCTACGAGCAGTACTTC. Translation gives CASSGGGRSSYEQYF.

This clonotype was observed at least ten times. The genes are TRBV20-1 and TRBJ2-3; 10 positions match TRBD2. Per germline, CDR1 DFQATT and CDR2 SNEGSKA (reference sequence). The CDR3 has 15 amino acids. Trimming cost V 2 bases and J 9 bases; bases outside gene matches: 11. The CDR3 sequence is CSARLAGGHGGTQYF. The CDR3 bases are TGCAGTGCTAGATTAGCGGGGGGCCATGGGGGAACGCAGTATTTT.

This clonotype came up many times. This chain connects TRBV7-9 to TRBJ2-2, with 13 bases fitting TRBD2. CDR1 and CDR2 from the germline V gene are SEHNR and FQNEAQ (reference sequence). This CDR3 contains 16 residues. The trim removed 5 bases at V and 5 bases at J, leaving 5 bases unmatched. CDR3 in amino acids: CASSGLAGVKTGELFF. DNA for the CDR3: TGTGCCAGCAGCGGACTAGCGGGAGTGAAGACCGGGGAGCTGTTTTTT.

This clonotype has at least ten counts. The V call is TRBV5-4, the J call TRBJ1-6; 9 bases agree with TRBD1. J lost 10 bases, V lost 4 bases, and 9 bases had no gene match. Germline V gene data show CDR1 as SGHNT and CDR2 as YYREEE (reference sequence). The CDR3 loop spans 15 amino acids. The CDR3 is CASSTAGTGWSPLHF. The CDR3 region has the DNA TGTGCCAGCAGCACGGCCGGGACAGGGTGGTCACCCCTCCACTTT.

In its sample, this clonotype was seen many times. CDR3 sequence (DNA): TGTGCCATCAGACTAGCCCTCGGCACAGATACGCAGTATTTT. Translating it yields CAIRLALGTDTQYF. The chain combines TRBV10-3 with TRBJ2-3; a weak D match, TRBD2 (6 bases). The ends were cut back, 6 bases at V and 1 base at J, with 11 bases in the middle. Germline V CDR1 and CDR2: ENHRY, SYGVKD. There are 14 residues in the CDR3.

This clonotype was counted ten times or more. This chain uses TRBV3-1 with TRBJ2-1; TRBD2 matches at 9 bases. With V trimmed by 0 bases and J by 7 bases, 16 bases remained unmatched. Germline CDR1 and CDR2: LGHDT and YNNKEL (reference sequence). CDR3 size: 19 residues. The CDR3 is CASSQDPFSTSGVRNEQFF. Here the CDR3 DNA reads TGTGCCAGCAGCCAAGATCCTTTCTCGACTAGCGGCGTCCGTAATGAGCAGTTCTTC.

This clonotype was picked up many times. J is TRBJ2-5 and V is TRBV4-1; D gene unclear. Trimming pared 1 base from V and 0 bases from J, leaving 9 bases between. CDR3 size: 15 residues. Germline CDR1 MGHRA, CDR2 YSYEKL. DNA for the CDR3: TGCGCCAGCAGCCAAGGTGAAGGGTACCAAGAGACCCAGTACTTC. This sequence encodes CASSQGEGYQETQYF.

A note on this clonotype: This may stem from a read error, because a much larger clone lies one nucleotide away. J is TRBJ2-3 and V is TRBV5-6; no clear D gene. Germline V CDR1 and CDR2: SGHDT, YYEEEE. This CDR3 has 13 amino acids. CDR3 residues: CTSSLPMGDTQYF. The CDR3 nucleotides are TGTACCAGCAGCTTGCCAATGGGAGATACGCAGTATTTT. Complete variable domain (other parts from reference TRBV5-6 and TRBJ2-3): DAGVTQSPTHLIKTRGQQVTLRCSPKSGHDTVSWYQQALGQGPQFIFQYYEEEERQRGNFPDRFSGHQFPNYSSELNVNALLLGDSALYLCTSSLPMGDTQYFGPGTRLTVL.

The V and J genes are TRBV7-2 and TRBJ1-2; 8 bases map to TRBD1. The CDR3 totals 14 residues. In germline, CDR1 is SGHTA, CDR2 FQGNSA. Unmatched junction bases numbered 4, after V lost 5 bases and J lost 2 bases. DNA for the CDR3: TGTGCCAGCAGCGGTGGGACAGGAAACTATGGCTACACCTTC. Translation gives CASSGGTGNYGYTF.

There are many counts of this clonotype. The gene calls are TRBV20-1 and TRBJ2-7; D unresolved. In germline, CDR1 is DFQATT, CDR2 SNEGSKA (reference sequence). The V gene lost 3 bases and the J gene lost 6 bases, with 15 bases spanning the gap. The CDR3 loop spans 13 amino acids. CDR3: CSASYGPFGEQYF. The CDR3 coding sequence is TGCAGTGCTAGTTACGGACCCTTCGGCGAGCAGTACTTC.

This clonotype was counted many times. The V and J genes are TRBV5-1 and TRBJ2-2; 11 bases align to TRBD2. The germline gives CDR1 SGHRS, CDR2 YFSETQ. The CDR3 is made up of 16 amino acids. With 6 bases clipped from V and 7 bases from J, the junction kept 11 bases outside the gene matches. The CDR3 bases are TGCGCCAGCAAGAACCTCCTAGCGGGGGGTCGCGGGGAGCTGTTTTTT. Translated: CASKNLLAGGRGELFF.

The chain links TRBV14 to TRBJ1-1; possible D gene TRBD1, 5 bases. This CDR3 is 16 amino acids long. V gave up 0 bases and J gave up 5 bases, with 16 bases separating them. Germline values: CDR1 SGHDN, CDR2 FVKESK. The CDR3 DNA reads TGTGCCAGCAGCCAAGATTTTAGCAGGGCGGTAACTGAAGCTTTCTTT. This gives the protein CASSQDFSRAVTEAFF.

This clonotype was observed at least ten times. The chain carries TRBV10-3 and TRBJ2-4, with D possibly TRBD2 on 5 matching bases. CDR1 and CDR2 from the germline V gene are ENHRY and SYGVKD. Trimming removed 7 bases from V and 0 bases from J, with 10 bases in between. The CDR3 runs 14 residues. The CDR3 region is CAITEGVAKNIQYF. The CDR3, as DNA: TGTGCCATCACCGAGGGTGTAGCCAAAAACATTCAGTACTTC.

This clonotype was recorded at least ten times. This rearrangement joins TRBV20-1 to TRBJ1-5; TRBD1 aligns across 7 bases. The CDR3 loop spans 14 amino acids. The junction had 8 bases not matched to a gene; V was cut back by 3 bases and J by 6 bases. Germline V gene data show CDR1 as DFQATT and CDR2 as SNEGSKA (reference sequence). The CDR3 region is CSASGPGGVQPQHF. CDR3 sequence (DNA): TGCAGTGCTAGTGGCCCAGGGGGTGTTCAGCCCCAGCATTTT.

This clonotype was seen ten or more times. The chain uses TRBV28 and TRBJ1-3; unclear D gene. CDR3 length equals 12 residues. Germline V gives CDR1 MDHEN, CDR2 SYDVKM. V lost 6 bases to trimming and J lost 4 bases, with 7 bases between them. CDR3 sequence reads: CASRYGGNTIYF. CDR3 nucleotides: TGTGCCAGCAGATATGGGGGAAACACCATATATTTT.

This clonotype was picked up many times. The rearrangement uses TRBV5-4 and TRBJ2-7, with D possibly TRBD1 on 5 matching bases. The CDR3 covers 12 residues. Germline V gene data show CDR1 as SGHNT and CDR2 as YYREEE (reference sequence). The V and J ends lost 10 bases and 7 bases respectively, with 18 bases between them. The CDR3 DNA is TGTGCCTTAGGGGTGGGCGGTGAAGAGCAGTACTTC. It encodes CALGVGGEEQYF.

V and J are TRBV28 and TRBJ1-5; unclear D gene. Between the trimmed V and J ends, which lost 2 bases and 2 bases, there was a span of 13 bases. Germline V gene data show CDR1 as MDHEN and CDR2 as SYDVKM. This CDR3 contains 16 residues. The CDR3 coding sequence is TGTGCCAGCAGTTTAAGATCGTTTAGGGGCAATCAGCCCCAGCATTTT. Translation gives CASSLRSFRGNQPQHF.